This T cell receptor (beta chain) was identified in a study of blood T cells in healthy people across ages. Donor samples were obtained from healthy Caucasian individuals from Russia, aged about 6 to 95. Isolation yielded PBMCs, at least 7 million per sample, in every case. Remarks on this clonotype: Antigen unknown.

Study-wide points: Getting older went along with TCR beta diversity per million T cells dropping roughly linearly.

Germline V lookup: CDR1 LGHDT, CDR2 YNNKEL (reference sequence). Germline trimming cut 1 base from V and 4 bases from J; bases unmatched to any gene: 5. The CDR3 length is 17 residues. A J-beta primer mix and a sample-barcoded 5' primer were used in a second PCR of roughly 6 to 12 cycles. TCRdb called the 5' RACE reads again in MiXCR, with one record for every CDR3 protein. The sample shows over a million distinct CDR3 sequences, under 55% of them seen only once. This sequence joins TRBV3-1 and TRBJ2-1; 12 positions agree with TRBD2. The sequenced material came from blood. This receptor was identified in a woman aged 18 to 35 in good health. DNA of the CDR3: TGTGCCAGCAGCCAAGGAGGACTAGCGGGGAGTTACAATGAGCAGTTCTTC. Translation: CASSQGGLAGSYNEQFF.